This T cell receptor (beta chain) was sequenced in a study of breast tumors, draining lymph nodes, adjacent tissues. The lymph nodes were axillary draining lymph nodes from breast cancer patients. CDR3 size: 14 residues. The V and J ends lost 1 base and 6 bases respectively, with 14 bases between them. The germline V gene encodes CDR1 SGHNT and CDR2 YYREEE (reference sequence). TCRdb redid the calling of the multiplex PCR reads with MiXCR, one entry per CDR3 protein. The sample has some 170,000 distinct CDR3 sequences; around a third are singletons. This clonotype occurred many times. Its antigen remains unknown. Study-wide results and caveats: Tumor TCR diversity was below lymph nodes but above nontumor tissue. The data were judged consistent with most tumor T cells coming from lymph node and expanding in tumor. Data only fit, rather than demonstrated, lymph node origin of most tumor T cells.

The V gene is TRBV5-4, the J gene TRBJ2-7; D is uncertain. Material: axillary lymph node tissue. The sequence was obtained from a female donor with breast cancer. Some clones in this sample may be carry-over from other donors' samples. The CDR3 here is CASSLSATFLEQYF. The CDR3 DNA follows: TGTGCCAGCAGCTTGAGTGCGACATTCCTCGAGCAGTACTTC.